The clone carrying this TCR beta chain was detected only a few times. As yet, its antigen is unknown. Researchers ran the PCR with 60 Vbeta and 13 Jbeta primers. Repertoires were generated with immunoSEQ multiplex PCR, while TCRdb's copy carries only in-frame clones and drops some. This table holds around 190,000 clones, 9.5% found once. The sample is drawn from a study of cytomegalovirus exposure and HLA in healthy donors. Study context: In an earlier analysis, approximately 120 million unique TCR beta sequences were found from approximately 190 million T cells. Notes on the study in general: The authors reported that TCR beta sequences could predict HLA-A and HLA-B alleles. These predictions were accurate for most subjects in the first cohort. A highly shared variant cluster was judged a likely technical artifact. Earlier findings revealed that most TCR beta V segments proved productive either about 87% or about 30% of the time.

V lost 7 bases, J lost 8 bases, and 21 bases lay in between. The germline V gene has CDR1 SQVTM and CDR2 ANQGSEA. The CDR3 consists of 14 residues. The V and J genes are TRBV29-1 and TRBJ2-1, with D tentatively TRBD2 (5 bases). The TCR originated in a woman in her twenties or thirties in good health and CMV-seropositive. Sequencing was carried out using PBMCs. CDR3 bases: TGCAGCGCCGACGGGATTCACTTAGTCGATGAGCAGTTCTTC. This gives the protein CSADGIHLVDEQFF.